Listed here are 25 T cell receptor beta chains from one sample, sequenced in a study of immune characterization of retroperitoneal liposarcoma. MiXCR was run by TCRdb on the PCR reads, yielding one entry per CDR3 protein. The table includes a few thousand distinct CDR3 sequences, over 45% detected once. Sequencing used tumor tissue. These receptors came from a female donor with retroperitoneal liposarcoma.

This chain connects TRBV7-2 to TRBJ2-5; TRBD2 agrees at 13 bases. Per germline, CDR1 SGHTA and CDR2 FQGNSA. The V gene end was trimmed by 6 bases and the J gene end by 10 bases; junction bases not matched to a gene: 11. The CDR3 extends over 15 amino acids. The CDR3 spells CASRRLAGGQGVQYF. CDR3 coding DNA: TGTGCCAGCAGACGACTAGCGGGAGGACAGGGGGTCCAGTACTTC.

CDR3 residues: CASSTITGDLGGNYEQYF. The CDR3, as DNA: TGTGCCAGCAGTACTATTACAGGTGACCTCGGGGGAAACTACGAGCAGTACTTC. V gene TRBV6-1 combines with J gene TRBJ2-7; tentative D call: TRBD2 (6 bases). The V gene's germline CDR1 is MNHNS and CDR2 SASEGT. Trimming removed 5 bases at V and 3 bases at J, with 26 bases between. This CDR3 is built from 18 residues.

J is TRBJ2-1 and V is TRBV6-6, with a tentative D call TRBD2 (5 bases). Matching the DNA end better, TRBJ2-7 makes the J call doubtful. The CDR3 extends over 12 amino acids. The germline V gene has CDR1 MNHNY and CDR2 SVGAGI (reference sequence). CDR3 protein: CASRQPGNEQYF. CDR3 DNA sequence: TGTGCCAGCAGGCAGCCCGGGAACGAGCAGTACTTC.

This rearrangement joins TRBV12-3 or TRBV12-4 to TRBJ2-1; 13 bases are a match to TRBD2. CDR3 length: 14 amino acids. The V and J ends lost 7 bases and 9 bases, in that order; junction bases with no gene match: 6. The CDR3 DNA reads TGTGCCAGCATCTCCGGGACTAGCGGGACTGAGCAGTTCTTC. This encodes CASISGTSGTEQFF.

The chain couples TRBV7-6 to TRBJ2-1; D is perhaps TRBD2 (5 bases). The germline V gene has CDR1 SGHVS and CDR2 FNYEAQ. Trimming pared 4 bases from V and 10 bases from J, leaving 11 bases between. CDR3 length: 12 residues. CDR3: CASSSPGVEQFF. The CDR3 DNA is TGTGCCAGCAGCTCCCCCGGGGTGGAGCAGTTCTTC.

CDR3 DNA sequence: TGTGCCAGCAGCGACAGGGGGCAGTTCTTC. Protein product: CASSDRGQFF. V usage is TRBV6-1 and J usage is TRBJ2-1, with 8 bases aligning to TRBD1. The CDR3 contains 10 residues. Germline CDR1 is MNHNS and CDR2 is SASEGT. V shed 6 bases, J shed 12 bases, and the junction held 1 base outside the gene matches.

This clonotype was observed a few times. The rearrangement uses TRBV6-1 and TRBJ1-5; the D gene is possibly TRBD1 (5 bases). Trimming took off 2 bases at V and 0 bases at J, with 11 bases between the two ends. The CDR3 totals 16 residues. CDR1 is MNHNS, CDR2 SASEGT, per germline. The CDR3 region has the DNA TGTGCCAGCAGTGAACCCTCAGGGATTAGCAATCAGCCCCAGCATTTT. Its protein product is CASSEPSGISNQPQHF.

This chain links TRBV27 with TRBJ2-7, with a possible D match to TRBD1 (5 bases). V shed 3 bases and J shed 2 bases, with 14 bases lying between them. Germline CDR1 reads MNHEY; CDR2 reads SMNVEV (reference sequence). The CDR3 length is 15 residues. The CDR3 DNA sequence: TGTGCCAGCAGTTTGTCGACAGCAGTAACCTACGAGCAGTACTTC. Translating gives CASSLSTAVTYEQYF.

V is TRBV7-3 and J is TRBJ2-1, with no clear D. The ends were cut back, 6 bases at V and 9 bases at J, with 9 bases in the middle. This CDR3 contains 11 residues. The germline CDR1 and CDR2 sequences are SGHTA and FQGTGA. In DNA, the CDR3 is TGTGCCAGCAGACGAGTACCTGAGCAGTTCTTC. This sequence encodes CASRRVPEQFF.

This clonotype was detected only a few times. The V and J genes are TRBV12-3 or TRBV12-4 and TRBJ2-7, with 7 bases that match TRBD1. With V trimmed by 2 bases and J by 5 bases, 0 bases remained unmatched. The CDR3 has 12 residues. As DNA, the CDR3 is TGTGCCAGCAGTTTAACAGGGGACGAGCAGTACTTC. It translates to CASSLTGDEQYF.

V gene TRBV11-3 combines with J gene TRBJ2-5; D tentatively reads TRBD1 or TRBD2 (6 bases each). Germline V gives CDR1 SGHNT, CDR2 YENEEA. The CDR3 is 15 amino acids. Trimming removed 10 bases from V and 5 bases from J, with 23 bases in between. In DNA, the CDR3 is TGTGCCACTGGGCCGGGGGCCGGGGGAGTGGAGACCCAGTACTTC. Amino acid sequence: CATGPGAGGVETQYF.

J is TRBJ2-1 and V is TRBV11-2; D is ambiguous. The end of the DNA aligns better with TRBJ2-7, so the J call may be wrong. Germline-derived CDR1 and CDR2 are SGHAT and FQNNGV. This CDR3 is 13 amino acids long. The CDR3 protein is CASSLGIDYEQYF. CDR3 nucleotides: TGTGCCAGCAGCTTGGGGATTGACTACGAGCAGTACTTC.

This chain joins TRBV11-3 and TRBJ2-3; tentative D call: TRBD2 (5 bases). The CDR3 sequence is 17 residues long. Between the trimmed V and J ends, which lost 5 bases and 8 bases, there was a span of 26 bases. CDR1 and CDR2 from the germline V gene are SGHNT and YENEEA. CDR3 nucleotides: TGTGCCAGCAGCGGGAGTTTCGGAGGCGGAATGCTTTCTACGCAGTATTTT. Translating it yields CASSGSFGGGMLSTQYF.

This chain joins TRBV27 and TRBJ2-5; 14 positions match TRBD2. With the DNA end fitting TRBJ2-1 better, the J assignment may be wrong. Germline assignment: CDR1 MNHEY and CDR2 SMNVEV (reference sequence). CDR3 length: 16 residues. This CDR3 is CASSAGTSGSYNEQFF. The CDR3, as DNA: TGTGCCAGCAGTGCGGGGACTAGCGGGAGCTACAATGAGCAGTTCTTC.

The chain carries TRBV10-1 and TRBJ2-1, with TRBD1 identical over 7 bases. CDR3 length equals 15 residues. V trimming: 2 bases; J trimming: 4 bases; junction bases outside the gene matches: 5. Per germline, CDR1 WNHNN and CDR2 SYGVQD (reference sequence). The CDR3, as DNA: TGCGCCAGCAGTGAGGTGGGGACAGATTACAATGAGCAGTTCTTC. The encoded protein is CASSEVGTDYNEQFF.

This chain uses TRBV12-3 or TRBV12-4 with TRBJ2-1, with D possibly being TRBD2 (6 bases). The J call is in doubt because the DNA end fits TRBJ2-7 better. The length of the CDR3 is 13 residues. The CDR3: CASSLAGGDEQYF. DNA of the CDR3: TGTGCCAGCAGTTTAGCCGGCGGGGATGAGCAGTACTTC.

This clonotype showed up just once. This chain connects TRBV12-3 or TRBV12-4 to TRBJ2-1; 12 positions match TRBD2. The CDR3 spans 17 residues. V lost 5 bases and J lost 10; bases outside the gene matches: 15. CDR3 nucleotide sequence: TGTGCCAGCAGTCCCCGGACTAGCGGGATCCAAACGGAGGAGCAGTTCTTC. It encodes CASSPRTSGIQTEEQFF.

For the CDR3, the DNA is TGTGCCAGCAGCTTAGTTGGAGGGGGACTAGTCAATGAGCAGTTCTTC. Translating gives CASSLVGGGLVNEQFF. V is TRBV7-2 and J is TRBJ2-1, with 8 bases that match TRBD2. Germline V gene sequence: CDR1 SGHTA, CDR2 FQGNSA. Trimming cost V 1 base and J 6 bases; bases outside gene matches: 8. The CDR3 is 16 residues long.

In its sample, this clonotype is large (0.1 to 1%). CDR3 bases: TGTGCCGCAGGAGACTACGGCTCCTACGAGCAGTACTTC. It codes for CAAGDYGSYEQYF. The rearrangement joins TRBV6-1 to TRBJ2-1; a weak D match, TRBD2 (5 bases). The end of the DNA aligns better with TRBJ2-7, so the J call may be wrong. Germline-derived CDR1 and CDR2 are MNHNS and SASEGT. The CDR3 totals 13 residues.

The chain's CDR3 is CASSEPGPSEAFF. The DNA of the CDR3 is TGTGCCAGCAGTGAGCCGGGACCGAGTGAAGCTTTCTTT. The chain carries TRBV25-1 and TRBJ1-1; TRBD1 is a possible D gene (5 bases). The CDR3 length is 13 residues. The V end was cut by 3 bases, the J end by 7 bases, with 12 bases between. CDR1 and CDR2 from the germline V gene are MGHDK and SYGVNS.

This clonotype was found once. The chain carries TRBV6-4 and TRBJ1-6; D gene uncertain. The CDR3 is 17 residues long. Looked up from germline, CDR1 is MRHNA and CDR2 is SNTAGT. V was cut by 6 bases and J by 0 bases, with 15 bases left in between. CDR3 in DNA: TGTGCCAGCAGACCGCCGGGCCTGAGCTCCTATAATTCACCCCTCCACTTT. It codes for CASRPPGLSSYNSPLHF.

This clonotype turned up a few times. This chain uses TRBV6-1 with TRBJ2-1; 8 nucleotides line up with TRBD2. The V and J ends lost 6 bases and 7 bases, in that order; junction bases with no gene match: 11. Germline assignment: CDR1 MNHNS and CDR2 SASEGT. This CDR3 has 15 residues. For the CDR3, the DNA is TGTGCCAGCAGACCTGAAGCGGGAGTAACAAATGAGCAGTTCTTC. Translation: CASRPEAGVTNEQFF.

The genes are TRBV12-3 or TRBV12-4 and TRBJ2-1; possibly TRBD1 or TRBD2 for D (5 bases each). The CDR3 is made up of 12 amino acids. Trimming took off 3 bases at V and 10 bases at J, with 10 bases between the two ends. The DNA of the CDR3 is TGTGCCAGCAGTTTCGGGGCAGTCGAGCAGTTCTTC. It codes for CASSFGAVEQFF.

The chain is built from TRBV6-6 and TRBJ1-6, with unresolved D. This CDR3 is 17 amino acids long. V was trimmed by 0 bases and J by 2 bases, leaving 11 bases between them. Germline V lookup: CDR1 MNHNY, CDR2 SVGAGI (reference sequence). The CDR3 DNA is TGTGCCAGCAGTTACTCCGAAAGGGATCCCTATAATTCACCCCTCCACTTT. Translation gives CASSYSERDPYNSPLHF.

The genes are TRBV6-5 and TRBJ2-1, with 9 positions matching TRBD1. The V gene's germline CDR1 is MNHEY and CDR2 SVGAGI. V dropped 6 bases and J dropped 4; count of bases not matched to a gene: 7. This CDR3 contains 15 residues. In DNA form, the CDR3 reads TGTGCCAGCAGCCTGGGACAGGGCTTATACAATGAGCAGTTCTTC. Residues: CASSLGQGLYNEQFF.